Presented here are 23 T cell receptor beta chains from one specimen sequenced in a study of T cell repertoires in cytomegalovirus infection. TCRdb passed the reads through MiXCR, listing each CDR3 protein once. The sample shows around 490,000 distinct CDR3 sequences, around 27% of them seen only once. The sample was PBMCs. The source of these receptors is a human donor in good health (CMV status not recorded). Some clones in this sample may be carry-over from other donors' samples.

This clonotype was seen at least ten times. This chain links TRBV7-2 with TRBJ1-1; D is unresolved. The CDR3 totals 12 residues. Deletions cut 6 bases from V and 4 bases from J, with 9 bases between. In germline, CDR1 is SGHTA, CDR2 FQGNSA. The CDR3 coding sequence is TGTGCCAGCAGTCAACGGGGCACTGAAGCTTTCTTT. It translates to CASSQRGTEAFF.

This clonotype was counted many times. This rearrangement joins TRBV7-9 to TRBJ1-3; possibly TRBD1 for D (6 bases). This CDR3 has 17 residues. Germline CDR1 SEHNR, CDR2 FQNEAQ (reference sequence). The V and J ends lost 0 bases and 1 base respectively, with 13 bases between them. CDR3 nucleotide sequence: TGTGCCAGCAGCTTAGCCCACGGTGGGACATCTGGAAACACCATATATTTT. This sequence encodes CASSLAHGGTSGNTIYF.

The chain has TRBV27 and TRBJ1-1, with 7 bases matching TRBD1. This CDR3 region has 18 residues. The trim removed 4 bases at V and 1 base at J, leaving 15 bases unmatched. The V gene's germline CDR1 is MNHEY and CDR2 SMNVEV (reference sequence). CDR3 DNA sequence: TGTGCCAGCAGTTACACCCTGGGAGGGGGCGTTGGGAACACTGAAGCTTTCTTT. This sequence encodes CASSYTLGGGVGNTEAFF.

This clonotype has just a few counts. V is TRBV10-3 and J is TRBJ2-5; D is perhaps TRBD2 (6 bases). The length of the CDR3 is 13 residues. Germline CDR1 and CDR2: ENHRY and SYGVKD. Trimming shortened V by 2 bases and J by 4 bases, and 8 bases separated the two germline ends. CDR3 nucleotides: TGTGCCATCAGTGAGCGGGAGCGAGAGACCCAGTACTTC. It translates to CAISERERETQYF.

The J gene is TRBJ2-1, the V gene TRBV4-1, with 10 nucleotides matching TRBD2. V dropped 6 bases and J dropped 4; count of bases not matched to a gene: 9. Germline V gives CDR1 MGHRA, CDR2 YSYEKL. The CDR3 runs 16 residues. The CDR3 DNA follows: TGCGCCAGCAGTGGAGCGGGAGGGCCGGCTTACAATGAGCAGTTCTTC. It encodes CASSGAGGPAYNEQFF.

The chain combines TRBV12-3 or TRBV12-4 with TRBJ2-3; perhaps D is TRBD1 or TRBD2 (5 bases each). The CDR3 has 14 amino acids. The V end lost 6 bases, the J end lost 2 bases, and 12 bases lay between the germline ends. CDR3 in DNA: TGTGCCAGCAGGGGGGTTACCCACACAGATACGCAGTATTTT. It specifies CASRGVTHTDTQYF.

This clonotype was counted at least ten times. V usage is TRBV7-6 and J usage is TRBJ1-1; TRBD1 might be the D (6 bases). Trimming left V 5 bases short and J 0 bases short, with 16 bases between. Germline V gene sequence: CDR1 SGHVS, CDR2 FNYEAQ. The CDR3 has 16 residues. CDR3 in amino acids: CASSPGDTWMNTEAFF. CDR3 in DNA: TGTGCCAGCAGCCCTGGGGACACGTGGATGAACACTGAAGCTTTCTTT. The full variable domain, in which reference TRBV7-6 and TRBJ1-1 provide the parts outside the CDR3, is GAGVSQSPRYKVTKRGQDVALRCDPISGHVSLYWYRQALGQGPEFLTYFNYEAQQDKSGLPNDRFSAERPEGSISTLTIQRTEQRDSAMYRCASSPGDTWMNTEAFFGQGTRLTVV.

The chain recombines TRBV7-2 with TRBJ2-7; D is undetermined. CDR3 size: 14 residues. Looked up from germline, CDR1 is SGHTA and CDR2 is FQGNSA. Trimming removed 0 bases from V and 7 bases from J, with 13 bases in between. CDR3 nucleotide sequence: TGTGCCAGCAGCTTAGCGTCGGCTAATGGAGAGCAGTACTTC. Translated, it gives CASSLASANGEQYF.

Only a few counts were recorded for this clonotype. The rearrangement uses TRBV6-1 and TRBJ2-7; a weak D match, TRBD2 (6 bases). Per the germline V gene, CDR1 is MNHNS and CDR2 is SASEGT. The CDR3 contains 13 residues. V lost 6 bases and J lost 6, with 15 bases in between. DNA of the CDR3: TGTGCCAGCAGAGGAGGGGCCTTGTCCGAGCAGTACTTC. As protein: CASRGGALSEQYF.

This clonotype was counted a few times. The DNA of the CDR3 is TGTGCCAGCAAGAGAACAGATCAAGAGACCCAGTACTTC. Protein: CASKRTDQETQYF. The V call is TRBV12-3 or TRBV12-4, the J call TRBJ2-5; D not resolved. The CDR3 length is 13 residues. Trimming stripped 7 bases from V and 2 bases from J, with 11 bases between.

The chain joins TRBV2 to TRBJ1-2, with D maybe TRBD1 (6 bases). CDR3 length equals 14 residues. Germline-derived CDR1 and CDR2 are SNHLY and FYNNEI. The V end was cut by 4 bases, the J end by 4 bases, with 13 bases between. In nucleotides, the CDR3 is TGTGCCAGCAGTGCACAGACAGGAAGCTATGGCTACACCTTC. It codes for CASSAQTGSYGYTF.

V gene TRBV7-3 combines with J gene TRBJ1-1, with no clear D. Germline assignment: CDR1 SGHTA and CDR2 FQGTGA. Trimming cost V 4 bases and J 2 bases, with 14 bases left between them. The CDR3 is 15 amino acids. For the CDR3, the DNA is TGTGCCAGCAGCTCGCAATACGGCGGCAACACTGAAGCTTTCTTT. Its protein product is CASSSQYGGNTEAFF.

There are many counts of this clonotype. The CDR3 sequence: CASGQRAGGTDTQYF. The CDR3 bases are TGTGCTAGTGGCCAGCGCGCGGGGGGCACAGATACGCAGTATTTT. The V gene is TRBV12-5, the J gene TRBJ2-3; 7 nucleotides line up with TRBD2. This CDR3 region has 15 residues. V shed 6 bases and J 1 base; nucleotides not matched to a gene: 7. Germline CDR1 and CDR2: LGHNT and FRNRAP.

This clonotype was counted many times. The J gene is TRBJ2-5, the V gene TRBV7-2, with 8 bases aligning to TRBD1. The germline V gene has CDR1 SGHTA and CDR2 FQGNSA. Germline trimming cut 5 bases from V and 4 bases from J; bases unmatched to any gene: 9. The CDR3 is 15 amino acids. The CDR3 DNA is TGTGCCAGCAGCACCCATCAGGGGGCCGGAGAGACCCAGTACTTC. This gives the protein CASSTHQGAGETQYF.

The chain has TRBV6-2 or TRBV6-3 and TRBJ2-7; 7 bases are shared with TRBD2. Germline values: CDR1 MNHEY, CDR2 SVGEGT. This CDR3 has 13 residues. Trimming took 8 bases from V and 3 from J; bases not matched to a gene: 7. CDR3 nucleotide sequence: TGTGCCAGCGGAAGAGGGGACTACTACGAGCAGTACTTC. It yields the protein CASGRGDYYEQYF.

V is TRBV10-3 and J is TRBJ2-3, with 12 bases lining up with TRBD2. Germline CDR1 is ENHRY and CDR2 is SYGVKD. J gave up 2 bases and V 5 bases, and 5 bases lay outside the gene matches. The CDR3 extends over 16 amino acids. CDR3: CAISPRTSGATDTQYF. CDR3 nucleotide sequence: TGTGCCATCAGTCCTCGGACTAGCGGGGCCACAGATACGCAGTATTTT.

The chain employs TRBV6-5 and TRBJ2-6; D is ambiguous. V was trimmed by 0 bases and J by 2 bases, leaving 8 bases between them. CDR1 is MNHEY and CDR2 is SVGAGI in the germline V gene. CDR3 size: 16 residues. In DNA, the CDR3 is TGTGCCAGCAGTTACTCGGAGCTGACTGGGGCCAACGTCCTGACTTTC. Its protein is CASSYSELTGANVLTF.

The table lists this clonotype with many counts. The chain uses TRBV12-3 or TRBV12-4 and TRBJ1-2, with D tentatively TRBD1 (5 bases). The CDR3 covers 14 residues. V was shortened by 6 bases and J by 2 bases, with 13 bases between the two germline ends. As DNA, the CDR3 is TGTGCCAGCAGCCCGACAGTCCCCAACTATGGCTACACCTTC. It codes for CASSPTVPNYGYTF.

The chain uses TRBV12-5 and TRBJ2-3; D gene uncertain. Trimming left V 1 base short and J 1 base short, with 6 bases between. There are 14 residues in the CDR3. Germline V gene data show CDR1 as LGHNT and CDR2 as FRNRAP. The CDR3 nucleotides read TGTGCTAGTGGTTTGGGTGTTGGCACAGATACGCAGTATTTT. Translating gives CASGLGVGTDTQYF.

The chain employs TRBV29-1 and TRBJ2-1, with TRBD2 matching 7 bases. The CDR3 loop spans 14 amino acids. Germline V gene data show CDR1 as SQVTM and CDR2 as ANQGSEA. Trimming cost V 3 bases and J 5 bases; bases outside gene matches: 7. The CDR3 nucleotides read TGCAGCGTTGATCCGTCTAGCGGAGACAATGAGCAGTTCTTC. It is translated as CSVDPSSGDNEQFF.

There are a few counts of this clonotype. The rearrangement uses TRBV6-2 or TRBV6-3 and TRBJ1-1; D gene ambiguous. The V gene lost 5 bases and the J gene lost 11 bases, with 15 bases spanning the gap. The germline gives CDR1 MNHEY, CDR2 SVGEGT. The CDR3 is made up of 12 amino acids. This CDR3 reads CASSPGLLAAFF. CDR3 nucleotide sequence: TGTGCCAGCAGTCCAGGTCTACTTGCGGCTTTCTTT.

The chain is built from TRBV7-2 and TRBJ1-5; TRBD1 agrees at 8 bases. The CDR3 consists of 17 residues. The germline CDR1 and CDR2 sequences are SGHTA and FQGNSA. Germline trimming cut 0 bases from V and 5 bases from J; bases unmatched to any gene: 9. CDR3 sequence reads: CASSLATVRTGHQPQHF. CDR3 sequence (DNA): TGTGCCAGCAGCTTAGCAACCGTTAGGACAGGGCATCAGCCCCAGCATTTT.

In its sample, this clonotype was seen many times. The genes are TRBV12-3 or TRBV12-4 and TRBJ1-3; the D is unclear. With 6 bases removed from V and 0 bases from J, the gap between germline ends came to 12 bases. This CDR3 contains 15 residues. The CDR3 loop reads CASRASAGSGNTIYF. DNA of the CDR3: TGTGCCAGCAGAGCTTCCGCGGGCTCTGGAAACACCATATATTTT.